This T cell receptor (beta chain) is drawn from a study of T and B cells in COVID-19 patients. Study context: Peripheral blood came from COVID-19 patients with active infection or after recovery.

The ends were cut back, 2 bases at V and 0 bases at J, with 10 bases in the middle. The CDR3 has 15 residues. Germline CDR1 is MNHEY and CDR2 is SVGEGT. Each TRB amplification used about 250-550 ng of genomic DNA from blood. TRB rearrangements were amplified by multiplex PCR with BIOMED2 TRB-A/B primers. Each CDR3 protein is one row after TCRdb ran MiXCR on the multiplex PCR reads. Of around 10,000 distinct CDR3 sequences in the sample, roughly 31% were seen once. What was sequenced was blood. The chain uses TRBV6-2 or TRBV6-3 and TRBJ2-5; tentatively, D is TRBD2 (5 bases). This receptor was identified in a human donor with active COVID-19. The chain's CDR3 is CASSYRTRYQETQYF. The CDR3 bases are TGTGCCAGCAGTTACCGCACTAGGTACCAAGAGACCCAGTACTTC.